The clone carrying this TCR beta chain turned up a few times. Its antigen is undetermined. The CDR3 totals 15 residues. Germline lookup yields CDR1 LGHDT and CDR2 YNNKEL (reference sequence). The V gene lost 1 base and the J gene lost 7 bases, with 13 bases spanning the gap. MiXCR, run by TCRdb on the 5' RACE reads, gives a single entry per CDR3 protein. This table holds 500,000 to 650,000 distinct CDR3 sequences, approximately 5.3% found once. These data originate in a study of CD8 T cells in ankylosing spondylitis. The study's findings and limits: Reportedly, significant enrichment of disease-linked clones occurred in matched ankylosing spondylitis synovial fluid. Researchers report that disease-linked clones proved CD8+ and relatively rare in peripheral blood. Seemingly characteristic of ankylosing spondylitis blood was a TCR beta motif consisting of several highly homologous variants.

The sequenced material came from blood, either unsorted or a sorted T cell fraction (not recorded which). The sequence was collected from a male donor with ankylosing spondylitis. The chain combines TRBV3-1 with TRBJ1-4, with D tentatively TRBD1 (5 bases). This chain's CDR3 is CASSQVGQGREKLFF. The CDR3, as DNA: TGTGCCAGCAGCCAAGTGGGCCAGGGACGTGAAAAACTGTTTTTT.